The clone carrying this T cell receptor (beta chain) has a count of ten or more. The data were taken from a study of metastatic and nonmetastatic thyroid tumors. Across the study: Repertoires from blood and tumor or nodule tissue of malignant and benign thyroid patients were compared.

Treatment of any kind had been given to no patient before thyroid surgery. The CDR3 extends over 13 amino acids. V was trimmed by 6 bases and J by 4 bases, leaving 10 bases between them. Germline V CDR1 and CDR2: KGHSH, LQKENI. In the authors' workflow: A classifier of distant metastasis in papillary thyroid cancer was built from CDR3 differences (across clinicopathological groups). TCRdb reanalyzed the PCR reads via MiXCR. The V and J calls shown here were made by TCRdb, not taken from the authors' results. The repertoire holds about 93,000 clones, roughly 13% seen once, with over 9% in the top ten. The chain recombines TRBV18 with TRBJ1-5; D gene ambiguous. The sample taken for sequencing was blood. The clonotype originates from a female donor with papillary thyroid cancer or a benign thyroid nodule (not recorded which). Some clones in this sample may be carry-over from other donors' samples. CDR3 in amino acids: CASSEETNQPQHF. The CDR3 bases are TGTGCCAGCTCGGAGGAAACGAATCAGCCCCAGCATTTT.